The 2 T cell receptor beta chains presented below share a single source sample, sequenced in a study of cytomegalovirus exposure and HLA in healthy donors. 13 Jbeta primers and 60 Vbeta primers were used for the PCR. Assay used: immunoSEQ multiplex PCR; TCRdb lists only in-frame clones, some missing. The profile shows about 140,000 clones, about 80% of them singletons. The sequencing input was PBMCs. These receptors were collected from a man aged 35 to 55 in good health and CMV-seronegative.

The chain links TRBV6-5 to TRBJ1-4; 9 positions match TRBD1. There are 15 residues in the CDR3. The germline gives CDR1 MNHEY, CDR2 SVGAGI. With 0 bases clipped from V and 5 bases from J, the junction kept 1 base outside the gene matches. CDR3 DNA sequence: TGTGCCAGCAGTTACTCCGGGACAGGGAATGAAAAACTGTTTTTT. This sequence encodes CASSYSGTGNEKLFF.

A single count supports this clone. The V call is TRBV28, the J call TRBJ1-5; weak D call: TRBD1 (5 bases). The CDR3 totals 16 residues. Trimming left V 6 bases short and J 3 bases short, with 18 bases between. Germline V gives CDR1 MDHEN, CDR2 SYDVKM. CDR3 sequence (DNA): TGTGCCAGCAGCCCCACAGGTGTTGTTGTCAATCAGCCCCAGCATTTT. Protein product: CASSPTGVVVNQPQHF. Full variable domain (rest looked up from reference TRBV28 and TRBJ1-5): DVKVTQSSRYLVKRTGEKVFLECVQDMDHENMFWYRQDPGLGLRLIYFSYDVKMKEKGDIPEGYSVSREKKERFSLILESASTNQTSMYLCASSPTGVVVNQPQHFGDGTRLSIL.